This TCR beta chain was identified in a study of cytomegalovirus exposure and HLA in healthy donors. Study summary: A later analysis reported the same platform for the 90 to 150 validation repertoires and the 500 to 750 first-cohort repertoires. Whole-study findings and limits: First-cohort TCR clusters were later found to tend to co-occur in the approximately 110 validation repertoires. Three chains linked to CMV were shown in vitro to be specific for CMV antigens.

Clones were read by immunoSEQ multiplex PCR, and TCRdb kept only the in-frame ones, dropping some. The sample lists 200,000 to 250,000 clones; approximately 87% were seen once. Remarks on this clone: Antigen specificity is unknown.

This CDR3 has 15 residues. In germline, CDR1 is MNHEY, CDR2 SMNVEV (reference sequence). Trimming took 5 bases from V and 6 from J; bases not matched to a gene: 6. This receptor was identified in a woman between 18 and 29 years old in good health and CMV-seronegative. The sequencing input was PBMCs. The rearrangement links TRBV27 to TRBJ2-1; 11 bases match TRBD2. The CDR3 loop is CASSLAGGSPNEQFF. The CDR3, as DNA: TGTGCCAGCAGTCTAGCGGGAGGATCCCCCAATGAGCAGTTCTTC.